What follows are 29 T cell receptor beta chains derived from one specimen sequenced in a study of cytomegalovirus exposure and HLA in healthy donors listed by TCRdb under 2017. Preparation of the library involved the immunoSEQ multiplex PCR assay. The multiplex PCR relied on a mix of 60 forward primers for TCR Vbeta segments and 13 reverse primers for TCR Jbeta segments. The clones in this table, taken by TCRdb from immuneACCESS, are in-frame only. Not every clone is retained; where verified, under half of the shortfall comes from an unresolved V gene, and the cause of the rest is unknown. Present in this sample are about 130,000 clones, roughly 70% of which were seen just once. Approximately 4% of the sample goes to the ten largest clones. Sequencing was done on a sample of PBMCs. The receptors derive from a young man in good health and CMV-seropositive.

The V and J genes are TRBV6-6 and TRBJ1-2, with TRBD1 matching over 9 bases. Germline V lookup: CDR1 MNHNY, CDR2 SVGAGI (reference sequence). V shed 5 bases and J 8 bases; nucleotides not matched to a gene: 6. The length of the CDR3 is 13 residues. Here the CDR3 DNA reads TGTGCCAGCAGTCTACAGGGGGCGCCAGGCTACACCTTC. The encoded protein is CASSLQGAPGYTF.

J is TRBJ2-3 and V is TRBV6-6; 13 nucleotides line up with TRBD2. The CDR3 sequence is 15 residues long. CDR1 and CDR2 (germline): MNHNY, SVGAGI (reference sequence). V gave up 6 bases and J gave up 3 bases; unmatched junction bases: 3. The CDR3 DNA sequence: TGTGCCAGCAGAACGACTAGCGGGAGGACAGATACGCAGTATTTT. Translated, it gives CASRTTSGRTDTQYF.

The CDR3 region is CASSPYYNIDTDTQYF. CDR3 coding DNA: TGTGCCAGCAGCCCTTACTACAATATAGACACAGATACGCAGTATTTT. This chain links TRBV5-6 with TRBJ2-3; no reliable D call. V shed 4 bases and J shed 2 bases, with 17 bases lying between them. The CDR3 is made up of 16 amino acids. Looked up from germline, CDR1 is SGHDT and CDR2 is YYEEEE.

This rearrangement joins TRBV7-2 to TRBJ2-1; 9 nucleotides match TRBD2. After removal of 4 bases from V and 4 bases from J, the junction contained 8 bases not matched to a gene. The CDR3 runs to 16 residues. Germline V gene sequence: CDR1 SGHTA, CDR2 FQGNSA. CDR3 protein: CASSSEYSGGYNEQFF. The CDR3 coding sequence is TGTGCCAGCAGCTCCGAGTATAGCGGGGGTTACAATGAGCAGTTCTTC.

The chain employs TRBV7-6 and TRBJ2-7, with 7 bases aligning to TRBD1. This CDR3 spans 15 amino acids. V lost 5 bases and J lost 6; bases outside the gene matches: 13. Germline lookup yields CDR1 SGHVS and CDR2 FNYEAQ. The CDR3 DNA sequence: TGTGCCAGCAGCCTACCCGGGACAGTAAGGTCCGAGCAGTACTTC. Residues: CASSLPGTVRSEQYF.

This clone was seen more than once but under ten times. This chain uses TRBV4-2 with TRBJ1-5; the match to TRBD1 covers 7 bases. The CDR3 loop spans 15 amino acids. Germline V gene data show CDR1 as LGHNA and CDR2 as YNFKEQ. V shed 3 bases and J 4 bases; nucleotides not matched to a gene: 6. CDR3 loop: CASSHPGQPNQPQHF. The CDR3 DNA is TGTGCCAGCAGCCACCCGGGACAGCCGAATCAGCCCCAGCATTTT.

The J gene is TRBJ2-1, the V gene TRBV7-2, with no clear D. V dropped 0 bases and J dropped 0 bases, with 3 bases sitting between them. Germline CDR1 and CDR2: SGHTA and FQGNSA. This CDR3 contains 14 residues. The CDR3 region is CASSLAASYNEQFF. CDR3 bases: TGTGCCAGCAGCTTAGCGGCCTCCTACAATGAGCAGTTCTTC.

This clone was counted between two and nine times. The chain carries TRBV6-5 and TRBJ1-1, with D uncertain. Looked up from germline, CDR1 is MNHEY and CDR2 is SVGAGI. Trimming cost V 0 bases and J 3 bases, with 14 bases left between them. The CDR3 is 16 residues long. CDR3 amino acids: CASSYSIGTLYTEAFF. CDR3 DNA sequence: TGTGCCAGCAGTTACTCGATCGGTACCCTTTACACTGAAGCTTTCTTT.

The CDR3 here is CSVLLGGTYEQYF. The CDR3 nucleotides read TGCAGCGTGCTCCTCGGGGGGACCTACGAGCAGTACTTC. The chain couples TRBV29-1 to TRBJ2-7; 7 bases are a match to TRBD2. V trimming: 6 bases; J trimming: 2 bases; junction bases outside the gene matches: 7. The CDR3 spans 13 residues. Looked up from germline, CDR1 is SQVTM and CDR2 is ANQGSEA.

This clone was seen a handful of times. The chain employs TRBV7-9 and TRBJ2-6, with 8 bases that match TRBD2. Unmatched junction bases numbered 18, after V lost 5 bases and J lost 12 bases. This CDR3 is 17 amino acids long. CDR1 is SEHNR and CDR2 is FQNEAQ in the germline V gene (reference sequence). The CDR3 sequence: CASSPYPGLAHSFVLTF. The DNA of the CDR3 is TGTGCCAGCAGCCCTTACCCCGGACTAGCCCACAGCTTCGTCCTGACTTTC.

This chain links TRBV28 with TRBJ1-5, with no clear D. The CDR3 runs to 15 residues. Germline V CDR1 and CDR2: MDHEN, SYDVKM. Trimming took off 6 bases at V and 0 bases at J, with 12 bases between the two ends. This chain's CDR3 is CASSPIGGSNQPQHF. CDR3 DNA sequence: TGTGCCAGCAGCCCAATTGGCGGTAGCAATCAGCCCCAGCATTTT.

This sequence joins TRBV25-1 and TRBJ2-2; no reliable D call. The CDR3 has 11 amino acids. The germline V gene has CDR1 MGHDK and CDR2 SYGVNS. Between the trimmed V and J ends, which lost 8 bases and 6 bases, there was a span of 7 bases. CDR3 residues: CASSFSGELFF. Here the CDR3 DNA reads TGTGCCAGCTCCTTTTCCGGGGAGCTGTTTTTT.

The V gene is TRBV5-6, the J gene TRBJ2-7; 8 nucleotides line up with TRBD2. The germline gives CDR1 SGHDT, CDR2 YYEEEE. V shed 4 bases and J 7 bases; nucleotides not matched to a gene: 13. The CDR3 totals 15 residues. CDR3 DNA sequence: TGTGCCAGCAGCGGGGGGGGCCGGGGGGGCAGGGAGCAGTACTTC. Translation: CASSGGGRGGREQYF.

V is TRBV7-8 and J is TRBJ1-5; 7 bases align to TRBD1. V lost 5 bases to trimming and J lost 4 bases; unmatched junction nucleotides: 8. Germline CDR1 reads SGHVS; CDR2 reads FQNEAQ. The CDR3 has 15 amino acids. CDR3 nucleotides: TGTGCCAGCAGCGCCCGGGACAGACCGAATCAGCCCCAGCATTTT. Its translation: CASSARDRPNQPQHF.

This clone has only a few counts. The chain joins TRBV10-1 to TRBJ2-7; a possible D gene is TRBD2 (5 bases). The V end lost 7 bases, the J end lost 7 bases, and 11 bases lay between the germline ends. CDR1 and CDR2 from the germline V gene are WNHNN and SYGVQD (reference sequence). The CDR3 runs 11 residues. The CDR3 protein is CASTGSGEQYF. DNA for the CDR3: TGCGCCAGCACGGGGTCGGGTGAGCAGTACTTC.

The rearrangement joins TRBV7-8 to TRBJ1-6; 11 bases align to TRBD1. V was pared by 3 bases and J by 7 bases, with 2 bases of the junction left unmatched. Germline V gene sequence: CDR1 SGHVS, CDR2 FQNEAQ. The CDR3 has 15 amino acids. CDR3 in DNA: TGTGCCAGCAGCTTCGGACAGGGGGCGAATTCACCCCTCCACTTT. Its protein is CASSFGQGANSPLHF.

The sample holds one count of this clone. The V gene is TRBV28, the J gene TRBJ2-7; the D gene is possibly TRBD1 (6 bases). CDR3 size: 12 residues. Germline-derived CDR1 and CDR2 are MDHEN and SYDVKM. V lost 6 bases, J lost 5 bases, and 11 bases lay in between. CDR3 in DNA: TGTGCCAGCAGCCGCAGGGGCCACGAGCAGTACTTC. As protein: CASSRRGHEQYF.

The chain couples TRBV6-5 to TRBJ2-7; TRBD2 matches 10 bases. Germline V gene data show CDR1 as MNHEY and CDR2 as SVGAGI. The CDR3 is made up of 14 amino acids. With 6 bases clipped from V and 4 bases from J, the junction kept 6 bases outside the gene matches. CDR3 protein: CASSQGLAVYEQYV. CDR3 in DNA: TGTGCCAGCAGCCAAGGACTAGCGGTTTACGAGCAGTACGTC.

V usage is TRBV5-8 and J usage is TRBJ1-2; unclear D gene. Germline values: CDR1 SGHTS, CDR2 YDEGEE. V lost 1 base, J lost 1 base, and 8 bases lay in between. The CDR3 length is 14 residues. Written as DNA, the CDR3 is TGTGCCAGCAGCTTGCGAGGCAGTAACTATGGCTACACCTTC. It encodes CASSLRGSNYGYTF.

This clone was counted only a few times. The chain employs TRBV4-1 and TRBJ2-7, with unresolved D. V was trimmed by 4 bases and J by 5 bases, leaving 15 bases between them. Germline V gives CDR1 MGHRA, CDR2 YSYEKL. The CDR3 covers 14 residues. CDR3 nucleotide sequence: TGCGCCAGCAGCCCGAGTCAGGCGCTTAACGAGCAGTACTTC. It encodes CASSPSQALNEQYF.

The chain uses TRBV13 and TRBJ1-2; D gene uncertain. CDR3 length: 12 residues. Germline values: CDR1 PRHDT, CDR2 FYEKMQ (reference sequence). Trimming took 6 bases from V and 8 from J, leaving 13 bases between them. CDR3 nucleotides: TGTGCCAGCAGATTACGGGAAGGAGGCTACACCTTC. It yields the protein CASRLREGGYTF.

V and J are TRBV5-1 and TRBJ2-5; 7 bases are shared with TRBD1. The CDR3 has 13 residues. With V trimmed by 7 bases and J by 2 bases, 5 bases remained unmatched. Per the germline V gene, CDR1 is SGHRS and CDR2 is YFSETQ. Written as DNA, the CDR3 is TGCGCCAGCCAGGGGACAGCTCAAGAGACCCAGTACTTC. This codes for CASQGTAQETQYF.

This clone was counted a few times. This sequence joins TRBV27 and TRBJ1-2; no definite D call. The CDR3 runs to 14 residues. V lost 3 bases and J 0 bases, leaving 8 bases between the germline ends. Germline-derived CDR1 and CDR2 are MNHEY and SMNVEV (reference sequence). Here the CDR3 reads CASSFGRSNYGYTF. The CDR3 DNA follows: TGTGCCAGCAGTTTCGGCAGGTCTAACTATGGCTACACCTTC.

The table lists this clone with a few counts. The CDR3 sequence: CASSAAGYNEQFF. The DNA of the CDR3 is TGTGCCAGCAGCGCGGCGGGATACAATGAGCAGTTCTTC. The chain joins TRBV11-2 to TRBJ2-1; TRBD2 is a possible D gene (6 bases). Per germline, CDR1 SGHAT and CDR2 FQNNGV. Trimming shortened V by 5 bases and J by 4 bases, and 9 bases separated the two germline ends. The length of the CDR3 is 13 residues.

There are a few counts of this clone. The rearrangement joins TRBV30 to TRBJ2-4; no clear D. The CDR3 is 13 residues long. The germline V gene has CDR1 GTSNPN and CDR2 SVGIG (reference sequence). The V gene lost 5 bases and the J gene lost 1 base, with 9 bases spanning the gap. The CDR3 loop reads CAWGPGAKNIQYF. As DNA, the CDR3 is TGTGCCTGGGGGCCTGGGGCCAAAAACATTCAGTACTTC.

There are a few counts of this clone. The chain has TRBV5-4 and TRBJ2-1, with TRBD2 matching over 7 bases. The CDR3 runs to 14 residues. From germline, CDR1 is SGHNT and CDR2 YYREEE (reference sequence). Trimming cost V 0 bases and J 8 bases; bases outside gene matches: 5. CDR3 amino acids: CASSLDLRGDEQFF. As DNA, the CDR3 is TGTGCCAGCAGCTTGGATCTTCGGGGGGATGAGCAGTTCTTC.

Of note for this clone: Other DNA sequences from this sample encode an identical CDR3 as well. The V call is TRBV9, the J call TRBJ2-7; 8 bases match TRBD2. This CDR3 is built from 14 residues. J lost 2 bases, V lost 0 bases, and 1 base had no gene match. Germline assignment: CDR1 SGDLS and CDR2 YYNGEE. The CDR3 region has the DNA TGTGCCAGCAGCGTAGGCGGGGGGACCTACGAGCAGTACTTC. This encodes CASSVGGGTYEQYF.

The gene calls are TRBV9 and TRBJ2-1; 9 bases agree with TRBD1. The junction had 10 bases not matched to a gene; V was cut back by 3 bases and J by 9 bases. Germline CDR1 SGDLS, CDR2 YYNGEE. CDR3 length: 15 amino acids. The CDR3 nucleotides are TGTGCCAGCAGCGGTCGGGACAGGGTTAGGAGTGAGCAGTTCTTC. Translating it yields CASSGRDRVRSEQFF.

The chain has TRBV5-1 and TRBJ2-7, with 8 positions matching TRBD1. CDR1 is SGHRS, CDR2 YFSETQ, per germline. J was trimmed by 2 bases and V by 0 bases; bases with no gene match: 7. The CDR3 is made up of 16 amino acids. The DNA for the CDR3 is TGCGCCAGCAGCTTGGCATTACAGGGGGGTCCCTACGAGCAGTACTTC. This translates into CASSLALQGGPYEQYF.